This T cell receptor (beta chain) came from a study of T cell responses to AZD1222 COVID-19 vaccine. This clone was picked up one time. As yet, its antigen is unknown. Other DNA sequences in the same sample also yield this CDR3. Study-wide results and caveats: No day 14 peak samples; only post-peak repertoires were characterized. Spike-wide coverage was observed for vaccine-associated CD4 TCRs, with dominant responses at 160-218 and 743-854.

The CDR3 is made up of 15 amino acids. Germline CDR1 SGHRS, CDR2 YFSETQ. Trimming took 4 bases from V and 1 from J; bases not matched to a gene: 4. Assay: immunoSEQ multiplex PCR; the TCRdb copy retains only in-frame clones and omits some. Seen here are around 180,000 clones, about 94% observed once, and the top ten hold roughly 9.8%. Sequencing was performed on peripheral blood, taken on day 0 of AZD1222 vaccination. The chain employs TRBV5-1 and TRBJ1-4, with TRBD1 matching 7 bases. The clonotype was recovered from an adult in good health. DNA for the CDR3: TGCGCCAGCAGCCTAGGGGACAGAACTAATGAAAAACTGTTTTTT. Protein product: CASSLGDRTNEKLFF.